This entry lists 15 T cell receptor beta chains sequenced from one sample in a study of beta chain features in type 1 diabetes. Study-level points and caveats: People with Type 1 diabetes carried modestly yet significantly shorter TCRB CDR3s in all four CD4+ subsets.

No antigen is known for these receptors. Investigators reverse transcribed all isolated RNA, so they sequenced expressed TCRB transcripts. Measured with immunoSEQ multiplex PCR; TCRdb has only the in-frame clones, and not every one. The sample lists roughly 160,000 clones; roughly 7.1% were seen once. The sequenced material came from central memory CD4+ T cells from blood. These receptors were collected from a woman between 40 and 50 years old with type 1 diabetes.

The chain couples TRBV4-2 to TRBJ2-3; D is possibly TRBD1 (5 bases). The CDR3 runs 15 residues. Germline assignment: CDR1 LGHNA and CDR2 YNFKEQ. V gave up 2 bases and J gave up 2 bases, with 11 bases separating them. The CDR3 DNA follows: TGTGCCAGCAGCCAACAGGGAAAGAACACAGATACGCAGTATTTT. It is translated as CASSQQGKNTDTQYF.

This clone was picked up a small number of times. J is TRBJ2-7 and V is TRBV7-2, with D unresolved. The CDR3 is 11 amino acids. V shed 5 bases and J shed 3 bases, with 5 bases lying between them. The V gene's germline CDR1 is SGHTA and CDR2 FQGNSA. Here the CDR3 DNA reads TGTGCCAGCAGCATCCACTACGAGCAGTACTTC. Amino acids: CASSIHYEQYF.

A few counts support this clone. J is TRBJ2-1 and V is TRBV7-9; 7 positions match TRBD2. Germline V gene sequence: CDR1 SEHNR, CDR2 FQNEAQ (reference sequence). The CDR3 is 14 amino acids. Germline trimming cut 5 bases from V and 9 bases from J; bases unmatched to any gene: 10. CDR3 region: CASSDTGTKIEQFF. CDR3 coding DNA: TGTGCCAGCAGCGACACCGGGACTAAAATTGAGCAGTTCTTC.

CDR3 sequence: CASSWDRGETQYF. In nucleotides, the CDR3 is TGTGCCAGCAGCTGGGACAGGGGAGAGACCCAGTACTTC. The chain uses TRBV5-6 and TRBJ2-5; 10 nucleotides match TRBD1. This CDR3 has 13 amino acids. The ends lost 3 bases at V and 4 bases at J; junction bases unmatched: 0. Germline V gives CDR1 SGHDT, CDR2 YYEEEE.

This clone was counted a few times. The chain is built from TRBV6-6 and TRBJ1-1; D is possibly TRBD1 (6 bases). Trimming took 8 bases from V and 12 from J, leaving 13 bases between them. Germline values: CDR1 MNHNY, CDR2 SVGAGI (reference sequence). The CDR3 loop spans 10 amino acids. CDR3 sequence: CASLAGATFF. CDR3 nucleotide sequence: TGTGCCAGCTTGGCAGGGGCGACTTTCTTT.

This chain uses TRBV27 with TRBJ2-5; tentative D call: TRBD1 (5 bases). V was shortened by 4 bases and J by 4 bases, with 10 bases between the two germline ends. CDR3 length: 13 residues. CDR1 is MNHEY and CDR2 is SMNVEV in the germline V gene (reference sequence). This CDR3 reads CASSSRGRETQYF. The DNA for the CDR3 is TGTGCCAGCAGTTCAAGGGGAAGAGAGACCCAGTACTTC.

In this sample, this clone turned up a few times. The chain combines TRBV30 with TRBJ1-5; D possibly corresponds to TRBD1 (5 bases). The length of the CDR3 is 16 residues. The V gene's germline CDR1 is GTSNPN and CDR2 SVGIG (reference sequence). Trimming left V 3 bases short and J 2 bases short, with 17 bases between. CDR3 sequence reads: CAWRHTGTSGNQPQHF. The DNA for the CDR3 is TGTGCCTGGAGACATACAGGAACCTCGGGCAATCAGCCCCAGCATTTT.

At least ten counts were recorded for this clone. The CDR3 DNA is TGCAGCGTTGTCTCGGCAGGTGGGCGGACCCAGTACTTC. This encodes CSVVSAGGRTQYF. V gene TRBV29-1 combines with J gene TRBJ2-5; D call uncertain. Trimming removed 4 bases from V and 7 bases from J, with 16 bases in between. The CDR3 has 13 amino acids. Germline V gene lookup returns CDR1 SQVTM and CDR2 ANQGSEA.

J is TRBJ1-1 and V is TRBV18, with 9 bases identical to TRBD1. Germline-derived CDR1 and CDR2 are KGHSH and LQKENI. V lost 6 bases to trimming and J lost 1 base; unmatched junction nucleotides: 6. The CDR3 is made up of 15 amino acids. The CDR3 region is CASSSGTGWNTEAFF. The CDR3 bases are TGTGCCAGCTCTTCCGGGACAGGGTGGAACACTGAAGCTTTCTTT.

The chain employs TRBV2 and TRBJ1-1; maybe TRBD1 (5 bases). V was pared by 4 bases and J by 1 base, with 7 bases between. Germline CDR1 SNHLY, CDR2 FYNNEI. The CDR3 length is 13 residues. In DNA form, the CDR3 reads TGTGCCAGCAGTGGACAGCAGAACACTGAAGCTTTCTTT. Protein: CASSGQQNTEAFF. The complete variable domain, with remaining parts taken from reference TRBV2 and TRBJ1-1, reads EPEVTQTPSHQVTQMGQEVILRCVPISNHLYFYWYRQILGQKVEFLVSFYNNEISEKSEIFDDQFSVERPDGSNFTLKIRSTKLEDSAMYFCASSGQQNTEAFFGQGTRLTVV.

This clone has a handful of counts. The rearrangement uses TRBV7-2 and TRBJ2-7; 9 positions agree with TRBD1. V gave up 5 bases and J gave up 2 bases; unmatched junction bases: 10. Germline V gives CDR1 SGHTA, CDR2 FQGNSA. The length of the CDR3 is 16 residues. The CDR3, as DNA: TGTGCCAGCAGCCCGTTCGGGGGACAGGGTCCCTACGAGCAGTACTTC. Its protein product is CASSPFGGQGPYEQYF.

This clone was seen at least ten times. The DNA of the CDR3 is TGTGCCAGCACAGGGGGTTTTACGTTTGGGAATGAGCAGTTCTTC. It is translated as CASTGGFTFGNEQFF. The chain links TRBV7-8 to TRBJ2-1; 7 nucleotides line up with TRBD1. With 7 bases clipped from V and 7 bases from J, the junction kept 13 bases outside the gene matches. Germline loops: CDR1 SGHVS, CDR2 FQNEAQ. The CDR3 has 15 residues.

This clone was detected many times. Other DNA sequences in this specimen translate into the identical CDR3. CDR3 sequence (DNA): TGTGCCAGCAGCTTGGGGACAGACACTGAAGCTTTCTTT. Translation gives CASSLGTDTEAFF. V is TRBV7-9 and J is TRBJ1-1, with 7 bases identical to TRBD1. The V and J ends lost 3 bases and 3 bases, in that order; junction bases with no gene match: 1. The length of the CDR3 is 13 residues. Germline CDR1 SEHNR, CDR2 FQNEAQ (reference sequence).

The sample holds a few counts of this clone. The CDR3 DNA reads as TGCGCCAGCAGCTTGGCAGCGACAGATACGCAGTATTTT. This translates into CASSLAATDTQYF. This sequence joins TRBV5-1 and TRBJ2-3; D remains unclear. The germline gives CDR1 SGHRS, CDR2 YFSETQ. Trimming took off 0 bases at V and 3 bases at J, with 5 bases between the two ends. This CDR3 spans 13 amino acids.

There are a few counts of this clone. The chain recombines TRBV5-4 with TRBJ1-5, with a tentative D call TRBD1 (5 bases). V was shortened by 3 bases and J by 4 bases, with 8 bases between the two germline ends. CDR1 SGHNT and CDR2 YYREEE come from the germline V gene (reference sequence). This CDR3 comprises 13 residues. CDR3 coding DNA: TGTGCCAGCAGCTCGGACACTAATCAGCCCCAGCATTTT. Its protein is CASSSDTNQPQHF.